This T cell receptor (beta chain) is drawn from a study of blood T cell repertoires in COVID-19. Across the study: COVID-19 samples, acute and convalescent, were from the United States, Italy and Spain. Nucleic acid was either cDNA or gDNA, and it came from T cells, B-cell-depleted T cells, or PBMCs.

The germline CDR1 and CDR2 sequences are LGHNT and FRNRAP. With 5 bases removed from V and 5 bases from J, the gap between germline ends came to 21 bases. This CDR3 is 17 amino acids long. In the source study's methods: Reference gene primer amplification gave nucleated cell count estimates. Sequenced by immunoSEQ multiplex PCR; TCRdb stores in-frame clones only, minus some. That table furnishes V, J and clone size, whereas the DNA furnished D and trimming. The sample contains 200,000 to 250,000 clones, 87% of which appear only once. The chain uses TRBV12-5 and TRBJ2-2; weak D call: TRBD1 (6 bases). This clonotype was sampled from a man aged 55-75 years who had recovered from COVID-19. The sequenced sample was peripheral blood. This CDR3 is CASGLRQERIRTGELFF. The CDR3 DNA reads TGTGCTAGTGGTCTACGACAGGAGCGAATCCGGACCGGGGAGCTGTTTTTT.